Shown below are 18 T cell receptor beta chains from a single sample sequenced in a study of cytomegalovirus exposure and HLA in healthy donors. Assay used: immunoSEQ multiplex PCR; TCRdb lists only in-frame clones, some missing. This sample has roughly 56,000 clones; roughly 94% occur once, and the top ten carry approximately 2.1%. Sequencing was carried out using PBMCs. The receptors derive from a man younger than 35 in good health and CMV-seronegative.

The genes are TRBV7-2 and TRBJ2-7; D perhaps matches TRBD2 (5 bases). Per the germline V gene, CDR1 is SGHTA and CDR2 is FQGNSA. The germline V and J ends were trimmed by 6 bases and 2 bases, with 8 bases remaining between them. This CDR3 spans 12 amino acids. DNA for the CDR3: TGTGCCAGCAGATCCGGGGCCTACGAGCAGTACTTC. Translated, it gives CASRSGAYEQYF.

The V and J genes are TRBV5-5 and TRBJ2-7; 9 positions agree with TRBD1. The junction had 7 bases not matched to a gene; V was cut back by 1 base and J by 2 bases. CDR1 is SGHKS, CDR2 YYEKEE, per germline (reference sequence). The CDR3 is made up of 16 amino acids. The CDR3 is CASSLFVGTGPYEQYF. CDR3 DNA: TGTGCCAGCAGCTTGTTCGTGGGGACAGGGCCCTACGAGCAGTACTTC.

This sequence joins TRBV29-1 and TRBJ1-5; weak D call: TRBD1 (5 bases). This CDR3 comprises 14 residues. The germline V and J ends were trimmed by 4 bases and 2 bases, with 12 bases remaining between them. Germline V lookup: CDR1 SQVTM, CDR2 ANQGSEA. CDR3 in amino acids: CSVAPGGGNQPQHF. CDR3 DNA: TGCAGCGTTGCCCCGGGGGGAGGCAATCAGCCCCAGCATTTT.

Here the CDR3 DNA reads TGTGCCAGCAGCGTAGGAGGCACAGATACGCAGTATTTT. It encodes CASSVGGTDTQYF. The chain joins TRBV9 to TRBJ2-3, with D unresolved. This CDR3 contains 13 residues. The V gene lost 0 bases and the J gene lost 1 base, with 3 bases spanning the gap. CDR1 SGDLS and CDR2 YYNGEE come from the germline V gene. The full variable domain, rest sourced from reference TRBV9 and TRBJ2-3, is DSGVTQTPKHLITATGQRVTLRCSPRSGDLSVYWYQQSLDQGLQFLIQYYNGEERAKGNILERFSAQQFPDLHSELNLSSLELGDSALYFCASSVGGTDTQYFGPGTRLTVL.

In this sample, this clone turned up once. The gene calls are TRBV5-1 and TRBJ2-3, with TRBD2 matching 8 bases. V shed 4 bases, J shed 1 base, and the junction held 2 bases outside the gene matches. Germline V gives CDR1 SGHRS, CDR2 YFSETQ. This CDR3 has 14 amino acids. The chain's CDR3 is CASSISGGTDTQYF. The DNA for the CDR3 is TGCGCCAGCAGCATTAGCGGGGGCACAGATACGCAGTATTTT.

The chain employs TRBV10-1 and TRBJ1-2; the D gene is possibly TRBD1 (5 bases). The CDR3 runs 13 residues. With 2 bases removed from V and 6 bases from J, the gap between germline ends came to 10 bases. The germline V gene encodes CDR1 WNHNN and CDR2 SYGVQD (reference sequence). CDR3 amino acids: CASSEQGFDGYTF. As DNA, the CDR3 is TGCGCCAGCAGTGAGCAGGGCTTCGATGGCTACACCTTC.

CDR3 region: CASSGAGASSYEQYF. Written as DNA, the CDR3 is TGCGCCAGCAGCGGGGCGGGAGCCAGCTCCTACGAGCAGTACTTC. V and J are TRBV5-1 and TRBJ2-7; 7 nucleotides match TRBD2. After removal of 4 bases from V and 0 bases from J, the junction contained 7 bases not matched to a gene. The V gene's germline CDR1 is SGHRS and CDR2 YFSETQ. CDR3 size: 15 residues.

The chain carries TRBV4-1 and TRBJ2-3; D possibly corresponds to TRBD1 (5 bases). This CDR3 region has 13 residues. V was pared by 0 bases and J by 11 bases, with 12 bases between. Germline V gene data show CDR1 as MGHRA and CDR2 as YSYEKL. CDR3 DNA sequence: TGCGCCAGCAGCCAAGATCAGGGAATTGTGCAGTATTTT. Translation: CASSQDQGIVQYF.

The gene calls are TRBV7-9 and TRBJ1-5; TRBD1 matches at 8 bases. Germline assignment: CDR1 SEHNR and CDR2 FQNEAQ (reference sequence). CDR3 length: 16 amino acids. With V trimmed by 5 bases and J by 3 bases, 9 bases remained unmatched. In DNA, the CDR3 is TGTGCCAGCAGCCCGGGCAGGGGGCCGGACAATCAGCCCCAGCATTTT. Translating it yields CASSPGRGPDNQPQHF.

The V call is TRBV5-1, the J call TRBJ2-2, with TRBD1 as a possible D gene (6 bases). The germline V gene encodes CDR1 SGHRS and CDR2 YFSETQ. The CDR3 loop spans 15 amino acids. The V end lost 5 bases, the J end lost 3 bases, and 14 bases lay between the germline ends. CDR3 sequence (DNA): TGCGCCAGCAGTTTTCAGGGGCCCGACACCGGGGAGCTGTTTTTT. Protein product: CASSFQGPDTGELFF.

This clone was counted a single time. The V call is TRBV4-1, the J call TRBJ2-5; a possible D gene is TRBD1 (5 bases). Germline V lookup: CDR1 MGHRA, CDR2 YSYEKL. The CDR3 has 13 amino acids. V lost 0 bases to trimming and J lost 7 bases, with 9 bases between them. Here the CDR3 reads CASSQDYQGTQYF. In DNA, the CDR3 is TGCGCCAGCAGCCAAGACTATCAGGGGACCCAGTACTTC.

The chain has TRBV10-1 and TRBJ2-1; 8 bases match TRBD1. Per the germline V gene, CDR1 is WNHNN and CDR2 is SYGVQD (reference sequence). With V trimmed by 5 bases and J by 7 bases, 4 bases remained unmatched. This CDR3 spans 13 amino acids. The CDR3 loop reads CASSLDRANEQFF. Written as DNA, the CDR3 is TGCGCCAGCAGTCTGGACAGGGCAAATGAGCAGTTCTTC.

The rearrangement links TRBV18 to TRBJ2-5; perhaps TRBD1 as D (5 bases). From germline, CDR1 is KGHSH and CDR2 LQKENI. The CDR3 is 14 residues long. The V and J ends lost 0 bases and 2 bases respectively, with 7 bases between them. CDR3 sequence reads: CASSPPGAQETQYF. CDR3 bases: TGTGCCAGCTCACCACCAGGGGCTCAAGAGACCCAGTACTTC.

The chain combines TRBV6-1 with TRBJ2-2, with 8 bases fitting TRBD2. Germline V gives CDR1 MNHNS, CDR2 SASEGT. The CDR3 has 17 amino acids. The V gene end was trimmed by 4 bases and the J gene end by 0 bases; junction bases not matched to a gene: 7. The CDR3 loop is CASSGGTSSSNTGELFF. The CDR3 DNA is TGTGCCAGCAGTGGGGGGACTAGTTCTTCGAACACCGGGGAGCTGTTTTTT.

The chain has TRBV7-9 and TRBJ2-1; TRBD2 matches 14 bases. The CDR3 spans 19 residues. V lost 5 bases, J lost 8 bases, and 17 bases stayed unmatched. Germline CDR1 SEHNR, CDR2 FQNEAQ (reference sequence). CDR3 region: CASSRLGGATSGRADEQFF. CDR3 DNA: TGTGCCAGCAGCCGTTTGGGGGGGGCGACTAGCGGGAGGGCCGATGAGCAGTTCTTC. Complete variable domain (other parts from reference TRBV7-9 and TRBJ2-1): DTGVSQNPRHKITKRGQNVTFRCDPISEHNRLYWYRQTLGQGPEFLTYFQNEAQLEKSRLLSDRFSAERPKGSFSTLEIQRTEQGDSAMYLCASSRLGGATSGRADEQFFGPGTRLTVL.

The chain recombines TRBV6-5 with TRBJ2-2; 10 nucleotides match TRBD2. Trimming took 2 bases from V and 5 from J; bases not matched to a gene: 5. The CDR3 contains 16 residues. Germline values: CDR1 MNHEY, CDR2 SVGAGI. DNA for the CDR3: TGTGCCAGCAGTTACCTAGCGGGAGTAGATACCGGGGAGCTGTTTTTT. This gives the protein CASSYLAGVDTGELFF.

This chain uses TRBV5-1 with TRBJ2-3; 9 bases are a match to TRBD2. Trimming removed 0 bases from V and 3 bases from J; junction bases left unmatched: 8. The CDR3 contains 17 residues. Germline V CDR1 and CDR2: SGHRS, YFSETQ. CDR3 region: CASSLGVAGDGTDTQYF. DNA of the CDR3: TGCGCCAGCAGCTTGGGGGTAGCGGGAGATGGGACAGATACGCAGTATTTT. The full variable domain, with the rest looked up from reference TRBV5-1 and TRBJ2-3, is KAGVTQTPRYLIKTRGQQVTLSCSPISGHRSVSWYQQTPGQGLQFLFEYFSETQRNKGNFPGRFSGRQFSNSRSEMNVSTLELGDSALYLCASSLGVAGDGTDTQYFGPGTRLTVL.

The rearrangement uses TRBV5-6 and TRBJ2-7; D unresolved. The CDR3 loop spans 12 amino acids. Germline assignment: CDR1 SGHDT and CDR2 YYEEEE. Trimming cost V 1 base and J 3 bases, with 5 bases left between them. The CDR3 coding sequence is TGTGCCAGCAGCTTGATGAGCTACGAGCAGTACTTC. Translation: CASSLMSYEQYF.